The next 24 T cell receptor beta chains were all read from a single sample in a study of T cells after yellow fever vaccination. TCRdb ran MiXCR on the 5' RACE reads and lists one entry per CDR3 protein. Of about 550,000 distinct CDR3 sequences listed, about 19% are singletons. The specimen comprised PBMCs, sampled 15 days after the yellow fever booster vaccination. The receptors originated from a man aged 25-40 years who received the YFV17D yellow fever vaccine.

This clonotype was counted between two and nine times. This CDR3 is CSARGRSGSLYEQYF. The CDR3, as DNA: TGCAGTGCTAGAGGGAGAAGCGGGAGTCTCTACGAGCAGTACTTC. This chain links TRBV20-1 with TRBJ2-7, with 8 bases matching TRBD2. CDR1 and CDR2 from the germline V gene are DFQATT and SNEGSKA (reference sequence). The length of the CDR3 is 15 residues. J lost 3 bases, V lost 1 base, and 8 bases had no gene match.

This rearrangement joins TRBV6-5 to TRBJ2-7; D is undetermined. The CDR3 sequence is 14 residues long. Germline V gene lookup returns CDR1 MNHEY and CDR2 SVGAGI. Trimming removed 4 bases from V and 3 bases from J, with 13 bases in between. CDR3 bases: TGTGCCAGCAGTTCCGTCTCCCTTAACTACGAGCAGTACTTC. Its translation is CASSSVSLNYEQYF.

This clonotype was picked up a small number of times. This chain connects TRBV15 to TRBJ2-1; D is perhaps TRBD2 (6 bases). With 4 bases removed from V and 3 bases from J, the gap between germline ends came to 13 bases. The CDR3 totals 15 residues. CDR1 is LNHNV and CDR2 is YYDKDF in the germline V gene (reference sequence). CDR3 protein: CATSNSGAFYNEQFF. The DNA of the CDR3 is TGTGCCACCAGCAATAGCGGAGCTTTCTACAATGAGCAGTTCTTC.

CDR3 DNA: TGCAGCGTTGGTGCTCAATCCTACAATGAGCAGTTCTTC. It encodes CSVGAQSYNEQFF. The rearrangement links TRBV29-1 to TRBJ2-1; D is unclear. Trimming removed 4 bases at V and 1 base at J, with 8 bases between. CDR3 size: 13 residues. Germline V lookup: CDR1 SQVTM, CDR2 ANQGSEA.

This clonotype has at least ten counts. The chain employs TRBV7-6 and TRBJ2-3; D is undetermined. CDR3 length equals 14 residues. Trimming shortened V by 5 bases and J by 1 base, and 10 bases separated the two germline ends. CDR1 is SGHVS and CDR2 is FNYEAQ in the germline V gene. The CDR3, as DNA: TGTGCCAGCAGCCCCCTTCTGGGCACAGATACGCAGTATTTT. This sequence encodes CASSPLLGTDTQYF.

The chain couples TRBV20-1 to TRBJ2-1; 12 bases fit TRBD2. This CDR3 spans 16 amino acids. The V and J ends lost 1 base and 4 bases, in that order; junction bases with no gene match: 5. Looked up from germline, CDR1 is DFQATT and CDR2 is SNEGSKA (reference sequence). For the CDR3, the DNA is TGCAGTGCTAGAGTTAGGACTAGCGGGAAGTACAATGAGCAGTTCTTC. It yields the protein CSARVRTSGKYNEQFF.

This rearrangement joins TRBV7-2 to TRBJ1-3; tentatively, D is TRBD1 (5 bases). The CDR3 loop spans 16 amino acids. CDR1 and CDR2 (germline): SGHTA, FQGNSA. Trimming took 3 bases from V and 0 from J, leaving 12 bases between them. This CDR3 reads CASSLGPLSSGNTIYF. The DNA for the CDR3 is TGTGCCAGCAGCTTGGGGCCCCTCAGCTCTGGAAACACCATATATTTT.

This clonotype was found a few times. V usage is TRBV29-1 and J usage is TRBJ2-3; no definite D call. In germline, CDR1 is SQVTM, CDR2 ANQGSEA. The CDR3 extends over 12 amino acids. V was pared by 5 bases and J by 9 bases, with 15 bases between. CDR3 in amino acids: CSVSKASDTQYF. The CDR3 region has the DNA TGCAGCGTTTCCAAAGCTTCTGACACGCAGTATTTT.

The chain combines TRBV5-4 with TRBJ2-5; TRBD1 matches 10 bases. This CDR3 region has 14 residues. V lost 3 bases and J lost 5; bases outside the gene matches: 4. Looked up from germline, CDR1 is SGHNT and CDR2 is YYREEE (reference sequence). The CDR3 DNA follows: TGTGCCAGCAGCTCCGGGGGACAGGGGGAGACCCAGTACTTC. As protein: CASSSGGQGETQYF.

In its sample, this clonotype was seen a few times. The V call is TRBV14, the J call TRBJ2-3, with a weak D call TRBD2 (5 bases). CDR3 length: 15 residues. The V end was cut by 0 bases, the J end by 3 bases, with 10 bases between. From germline, CDR1 is SGHDN and CDR2 FVKESK. The CDR3: CASSQDYRGTDTQYF. CDR3 DNA sequence: TGTGCCAGCAGCCAAGATTATCGGGGAACAGATACGCAGTATTTT. Full variable domain (remainder filled in from reference TRBV14 and TRBJ2-3): EAGVTQFPSHSVIEKGQTVTLRCDPISGHDNLYWYRRVMGKEIKFLLHFVKESKQDESGMPNNRFLAERTGGTYSTLKVQPAELEDSGVYFCASSQDYRGTDTQYFGPGTRLTVL.

This clonotype was recorded at least ten times. The chain has TRBV10-2 and TRBJ2-3; 7 bases fit TRBD2. The CDR3 is 15 amino acids. CDR1 WSHSY and CDR2 SAAADI come from the germline V gene. V gave up 5 bases and J gave up 0 bases; unmatched junction bases: 5. This CDR3 reads CASSSAGTSTDTQYF. DNA for the CDR3: TGCGCCAGCAGTTCAGCGGGAACTAGCACAGATACGCAGTATTTT.

The chain recombines TRBV25-1 with TRBJ2-1, with D perhaps matching TRBD1 (6 bases). This CDR3 contains 11 residues. CDR1 and CDR2 (germline): MGHDK, SYGVNS. The CDR3 region has the DNA TGTGCGGCGGACAGCTACAATGAGCAGTTCTTC. Translated, it gives CAADSYNEQFF.

This rearrangement joins TRBV9 to TRBJ2-7; 16 positions agree with TRBD2. The ends lost 3 bases at V and 7 bases at J; junction bases unmatched: 4. Germline V gene sequence: CDR1 SGDLS, CDR2 YYNGEE. The CDR3 extends over 15 amino acids. The CDR3 nucleotides are TGTGCCAGCAGCGGGGGACTAGCGGGGGGGCCAGAGCAGTACTTC. It encodes CASSGGLAGGPEQYF. The complete variable domain, with remaining parts taken from reference TRBV9 and TRBJ2-7, reads DSGVTQTPKHLITATGQRVTLRCSPRSGDLSVYWYQQSLDQGLQFLIQYYNGEERAKGNILERFSAQQFPDLHSELNLSSLELGDSALYFCASSGGLAGGPEQYFGPGTRLTVT.

This clonotype was counted at least ten times. The gene calls are TRBV12-3 or TRBV12-4 and TRBJ2-2, with D hard to call. V lost 6 bases and J lost 1, with 3 bases in between. The CDR3 is made up of 12 amino acids. DNA for the CDR3: TGTGCCAGCAGGATGAACACCGGGGAGCTGTTTTTT. This sequence encodes CASRMNTGELFF.

V usage is TRBV18 and J usage is TRBJ2-1; the D gene is possibly TRBD2 (6 bases). Trimming took 5 bases from V and 7 from J, leaving 15 bases between them. Germline V gives CDR1 KGHSH, CDR2 LQKENI. This CDR3 region has 14 residues. This CDR3 reads CASSSQSGPNEQFF. The CDR3 DNA follows: TGTGCCAGCTCATCCCAGAGCGGGCCAAATGAGCAGTTCTTC.

V and J are TRBV29-1 and TRBJ2-5, with unresolved D. The V gene's germline CDR1 is SQVTM and CDR2 ANQGSEA. CDR3 length: 12 amino acids. With 4 bases removed from V and 3 bases from J, the gap between germline ends came to 9 bases. The chain's CDR3 is CSVVGLEETQYF. The CDR3 DNA reads TGCAGCGTTGTTGGGTTGGAAGAGACCCAGTACTTC. Variable domain in full (rest from reference TRBV29-1 and TRBJ2-5): SAVISQKPSRDICQRGTSLTIQCQVDSQVTMMFWYRQQPGQSLTLIATANQGSEATYESGFVIDKFPISRPNLTFSTLTVSNMSPEDSSIYLCSVVGLEETQYFGPGTRLLVL.

This clonotype was observed a few times. The chain joins TRBV12-3 or TRBV12-4 to TRBJ2-3; 11 nucleotides agree with TRBD2. The CDR3 extends over 15 amino acids. After removal of 6 bases from V and 9 bases from J, the junction contained 11 bases not matched to a gene. The CDR3 DNA reads TGTGCCAGCAGATCCGCCCTAGCGGGAGGATTCACGCAGTATTTT. This translates into CASRSALAGGFTQYF.

The chain employs TRBV29-1 and TRBJ1-1, with D possibly being TRBD1 (5 bases). With 7 bases removed from V and 6 bases from J, the gap between germline ends came to 15 bases. CDR3 length equals 12 residues. Germline CDR1 and CDR2: SQVTM and ANQGSEA. CDR3 DNA: TGCAGCGCTATCCGGGGGATCGCTGAAGCTTTCTTT. It encodes CSAIRGIAEAFF.

The chain is built from TRBV5-1 and TRBJ1-6, with D maybe TRBD1 (5 bases). The CDR3 has 14 residues. V was cut by 2 bases and J by 5 bases, with 8 bases left in between. Germline-derived CDR1 and CDR2 are SGHRS and YFSETQ. The CDR3 DNA reads as TGCGCCAGCAGCTTTGAGACAGATAATTCACCCCTCCACTTT. It is translated as CASSFETDNSPLHF.

This clonotype was seen a handful of times. The chain employs TRBV29-1 and TRBJ1-5; D possibly corresponds to TRBD1 (5 bases). The V gene lost 4 bases and the J gene lost 6 bases, with 13 bases spanning the gap. Germline V gives CDR1 SQVTM, CDR2 ANQGSEA. The CDR3 has 13 amino acids. CDR3 in DNA: TGCAGCGTTGGGTCGGGGCTCGCTCAGCCCCAGCATTTT. This codes for CSVGSGLAQPQHF.

The gene calls are TRBV6-6 and TRBJ2-1; D is ambiguous. V lost 0 bases and J 4 bases, leaving 4 bases between the germline ends. Germline lookup yields CDR1 MNHNY and CDR2 SVGAGI (reference sequence). The CDR3 has 13 residues. The CDR3 sequence is CASSYSLYNEQFF. DNA for the CDR3: TGTGCCAGCAGTTACTCGTTGTACAATGAGCAGTTCTTC.

The gene calls are TRBV19 and TRBJ2-1, with 7 positions matching TRBD2. In germline, CDR1 is LNHDA, CDR2 SQIVND (reference sequence). The CDR3 consists of 15 residues. The ends lost 2 bases at V and 7 bases at J; junction bases unmatched: 8. CDR3 bases: TGTGCCAGTAGTATACGCGGGGGTGGGTGGAATGAGCAGTTCTTC. This encodes CASSIRGGGWNEQFF.

This clonotype was observed a handful of times. V usage is TRBV12-3 or TRBV12-4 and J usage is TRBJ2-4; D ambiguous. V was trimmed by 6 bases and J by 1 base, leaving 13 bases between them. This CDR3 comprises 15 residues. CDR3 nucleotides: TGTGCCAGCAGACCCTTAAGCGAGGCCAAAAACATTCAGTACTTC. As protein: CASRPLSEAKNIQYF.

This clonotype occurred a few times. This sequence joins TRBV18 and TRBJ2-3, with 8 bases aligning to TRBD1. Germline-derived CDR1 and CDR2 are KGHSH and LQKENI. V was clipped by 6 bases and J by 1 base; unmatched bases: 15. The CDR3 spans 18 residues. The CDR3 bases are TGTGCCAGCTCGCTTGGACAGGGTAGCGAGGTCGGCACAGATACGCAGTATTTT. It yields the protein CASSLGQGSEVGTDTQYF.